This T cell receptor (beta chain) was sequenced for a study of shared clonotypes between healthy human individuals. This table comes from immunoSEQ multiplex PCR, and its TCRdb copy is limited to in-frame clones, with some not included. The sample lists roughly 1,800,000 clones, approximately 94% occurring once. Naive CD8 cells lacked CD45RO, underwent positive selection for CCR7 and left out terminally differentiated effector memory CD45RA+ cells. The V gene's germline CDR1 is SGHAT and CDR2 FQDESV (reference sequence). Trimming removed 5 bases from V and 0 bases from J, with 13 bases in between. The CDR3 is 15 residues long.

This clonotype originated in a man younger than 35 in good health. J is TRBJ1-1 and V is TRBV11-1; perhaps TRBD1 as D (5 bases). The sample was naive CD8+ T cells sorted from blood. The CDR3 nucleotides read TGTGCCAGCAGCCCCTACCAGGGCATGAACACTGAAGCTTTCTTT. Translating it yields CASSPYQGMNTEAFF. Full variable domain (missing parts from reference TRBV11-1 and TRBJ1-1): EAEVAQSPRYKITEKSQAVAFWCDPISGHATLYWYRQILGQGPELLVQFQDESVVDDSQLPKDRFSAERLKGVDSTLKIQPAELGDSAMYLCASSPYQGMNTEAFFGQGTRLTVV.